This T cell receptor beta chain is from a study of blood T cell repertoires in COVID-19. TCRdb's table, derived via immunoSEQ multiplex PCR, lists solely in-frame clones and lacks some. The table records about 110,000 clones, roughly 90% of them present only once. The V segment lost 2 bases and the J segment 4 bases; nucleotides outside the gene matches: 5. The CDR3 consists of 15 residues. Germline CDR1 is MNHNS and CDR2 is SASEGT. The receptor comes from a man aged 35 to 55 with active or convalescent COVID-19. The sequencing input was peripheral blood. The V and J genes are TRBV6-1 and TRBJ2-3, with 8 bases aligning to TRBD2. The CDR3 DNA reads TGTGCCAGCAGTGAAACAGCGGGAGTGCCAGATACGCAGTATTTT. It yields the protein CASSETAGVPDTQYF.